The 10 T cell receptor beta chains below all came from one sample that was sequenced in a study of cytomegalovirus exposure and HLA in healthy donors. The study ran its PCR with 60 Vbeta and 13 Jbeta primers. Data came from immunoSEQ multiplex PCR; TCRdb stores just in-frame clones and leaves some out. The table shows some 130,000 clones, with about two thirds occurring only once. Input material: PBMCs. The receptors originated from a woman aged 35 to 49 in good health and CMV-seronegative.

The chain carries TRBV28 and TRBJ2-1, with a possible D match to TRBD1 (7 bases). The germline V and J ends were trimmed by 5 bases and 1 base, with 15 bases remaining between them. Looked up from germline, CDR1 is MDHEN and CDR2 is SYDVKM. This CDR3 has 16 amino acids. CDR3 loop: CASSRRGDGSYNEQFF. CDR3 bases: TGTGCCAGCAGTCGCAGGGGGGACGGATCCTACAATGAGCAGTTCTTC.

The chain combines TRBV4-3 with TRBJ2-7; D may be TRBD1 (6 bases). V was cut by 0 bases and J by 6 bases, with 21 bases left in between. The CDR3 consists of 17 residues. Germline CDR1 and CDR2: LGHNA and YSLEER. As DNA, the CDR3 is TGCGCCAGCAGCCAAGATTATAGGGGGTCCGGCAGACTCGAGCAGTACTTC. Encoded protein: CASSQDYRGSGRLEQYF.

The DNA of the CDR3 is TGTGCCAGCACCCCTACAGGGACCCACGAGCAGTACTTC. Encoded protein: CASTPTGTHEQYF. The chain couples TRBV6-6 to TRBJ2-7; perhaps TRBD1 as D (6 bases). V was trimmed by 7 bases and J by 5 bases, leaving 15 bases between them. This CDR3 comprises 13 residues. Germline assignment: CDR1 MNHNY and CDR2 SVGAGI (reference sequence).

The chain joins TRBV25-1 to TRBJ2-1, with 8 bases lining up with TRBD1. V lost 1 base to trimming and J lost 5 bases; unmatched junction nucleotides: 7. In germline, CDR1 is MGHDK, CDR2 SYGVNS. The length of the CDR3 is 16 residues. This CDR3 is CASSEFGQGRNNEQFF. The CDR3 DNA follows: TGTGCCAGCAGTGAATTCGGACAGGGCAGGAACAATGAGCAGTTCTTC.

The chain employs TRBV7-6 and TRBJ1-5, with a possible D match to TRBD1 (6 bases). Trimming pared 0 bases from V and 6 bases from J, leaving 15 bases between. This CDR3 has 16 residues. Germline CDR1 is SGHVS and CDR2 is FNYEAQ. The chain's CDR3 is CASSLALGGRGQPQHF. In DNA form, the CDR3 reads TGTGCCAGCAGCTTAGCGCTGGGGGGGCGCGGTCAGCCCCAGCATTTT. Complete variable domain (other parts from reference TRBV7-6 and TRBJ1-5): GAGVSQSPRYKVTKRGQDVALRCDPISGHVSLYWYRQALGQGPEFLTYFNYEAQQDKSGLPNDRFSAERPEGSISTLTIQRTEQRDSAMYRCASSLALGGRGQPQHFGDGTRLSIL.

The chain uses TRBV29-1 and TRBJ2-7, with a weak D call TRBD1 (6 bases). This CDR3 contains 13 residues. Per the germline V gene, CDR1 is SQVTM and CDR2 is ANQGSEA. The germline V and J ends were trimmed by 6 bases and 0 bases, with 12 bases remaining between them. This chain's CDR3 is CSVCTTGSYEQYF. The CDR3 DNA follows: TGCAGCGTGTGCACGACAGGCTCCTACGAGCAGTACTTC.

The chain carries TRBV5-1 and TRBJ1-1, with 9 bases aligning to TRBD1. Per the germline V gene, CDR1 is SGHRS and CDR2 is YFSETQ. V lost 5 bases, J lost 2 bases, and 7 bases stayed unmatched. The CDR3 has 15 amino acids. The CDR3 DNA reads as TGCGCCAGCAGGTATACGACAGGGGGTAACACTGAAGCTTTCTTT. Translating it yields CASRYTTGGNTEAFF.

The CDR3 nucleotides are TGTGCCAGCAGCCCTCGGACAGGGGTTAATCAGCCCCAGCATTTT. This encodes CASSPRTGVNQPQHF. The chain joins TRBV7-2 to TRBJ1-5, with 9 bases matching TRBD1. Unmatched junction bases numbered 6, after V lost 5 bases and J lost 4 bases. CDR1 and CDR2 from the germline V gene are SGHTA and FQGNSA. The CDR3 is 15 amino acids.

This clone was counted once. A read error may produce the germline difference seen at one junction end. CDR3 bases: TGTGTCAGCAACCCCTTTGGGGACTCTTACAATGAGCAGTTCTTC. Its protein is CVSNPFGDSYNEQFF. The chain is built from TRBV9 and TRBJ2-1, with D tentatively TRBD2 (6 bases). Looked up from germline, CDR1 is SGDLS and CDR2 is YYNGEE. This CDR3 has 15 residues.

This sequence joins TRBV28 and TRBJ2-3; D may be TRBD1 (5 bases). Germline CDR1 is MDHEN and CDR2 is SYDVKM. The CDR3 is made up of 14 amino acids. V gave up 2 bases and J gave up 0 bases, with 6 bases separating them. The CDR3 loop is CASSLGASTDTQYF. Here the CDR3 DNA reads TGTGCCAGCAGTTTAGGGGCAAGCACAGATACGCAGTATTTT.